This record concerns one TCR beta chain sequence. The clone's antigen remains unknown. The record has no base qualities; no much larger clone is one base away. The cohort was made up of under 800 healthy bone marrow donors. At the time of sampling, all cohort members were nominally healthy, though unrecorded immune exposures were likely present. The donor tested CMV seronegative, placing the donor among the 350 to 400 seronegative members of the cohort. Each donor provided a peripheral blood sample, and peripheral blood mononuclear cells were used for TCR beta sequencing. The Qiagen DNeasy Blood Extraction Kit was used to extract genomic DNA from the blood cell samples. This specimen belongs to a study of cytomegalovirus exposure and HLA in healthy donors (dated by TCRdb to 2016 to 2017). Regarding the research as a whole: In an earlier analysis of several hundred of the donors, 276 Gb of sequence data and 90 million to 130 million unique TCR beta sequences from roughly 180 million T cells were reported. High-throughput TCR immunosequencing, statistical association of individual TCRs with disease status, and machine learning were combined to predict cytomegalovirus infection status. Of the roughly 390 genotyped donors, more than 75% were placed in the genetic ancestry cluster associated with self-reported Caucasian donors. On average, about 240,000 unique TCR beta nucleotide sequences were sequenced per donor among more than 350 genotyped donors of the cohort, with approximately 18% of those sequences being non-productive. To study patterns of TCR occurrence, a later analysis re-analyzed previously published TCR beta repertoires from 500 to 850 donors and added high-resolution HLA genotyping. The study was designed to test whether signatures of past pathogen exposure could be identified by cataloging public T cell receptors. Class I and class II HLA loci were covered by the typing at four-digit resolution. Roughly five DR-DQ haplotypes were handled as single units for association and clustering, since linkage in the cohort was strong. Along with the roughly 700-subject first cohort, a separate validation cohort of around 120 different subjects was used. An earlier analysis of approximately 630 of the donors applied high-throughput TCR beta sequencing to assess whether each TCR beta V gene segment acted as functional or pseudogenic. An early release that covered about 640 HLA-typed donors contained around 300 gigabases of sequencing data and 70 million to 100 million unique TCR sequences. The later analysis used no new phenotypic data to find candidate immune exposures, relying instead on TCR beta sequences and their occurrence across donors. All discovery cohort repertoires had been generated on a single sequencing platform. Typing coverage varied by locus: about 629-630 donors for A, B, C, DRB1 and DQB1; around 560 for DQA1; approximately 610 for DPA1; approximately 470 for DPB1. A later genetic analysis used genome-wide SNP genotypes for about 65% of the 666 donors, treating that subset as a discovery cohort. Using immunosequencing, the study profiled T cell repertoires from fewer than 850 subjects and related those repertoires to cytomegalovirus serostatus. Donor age, sex, ethnicity and CMV serostatus were compiled alongside the repertoire data.

Preparation of the library involved the immunoSEQ multiplex PCR assay. For the multiplex PCR, a mixture combining 60 forward primers for TCR Vbeta segments and 13 reverse primers for TCR Jbeta segments was used. The CDR3 region of rearranged TCR beta genes was amplified from genomic DNA by a multiplex PCR assay. Amplified TCR beta libraries were sequenced as 87-base-pair reads on the Illumina HiSeq System. The original methods were these. A later analysis tallied around 87 million unique TCR beta chains across the approximately 670 repertoires, and roughly 11 million of those chains were shared by two or more donors. Raw reads were error-corrected and collapsed into unique sequences by a nearest-neighbor algorithm in which closely related sequences were merged to remove PCR and sequencing errors. Alignment of CDR3 sequences to IMGT reference sequences was used to assign V, D and J gene segments. For a sequence to be retained, a match of at least six nucleotides to both a V gene segment and a J gene segment was required. Rearrangements were classified as productive when the CDR3 lacked stop codons and remained in frame with V and J, and all other rearrangements were classified as non-productive. Following IMGT convention, CDR3 was defined as the stretch from the second conserved V-encoded cysteine up to the conserved J-encoded phenylalanine. Sequences without an unambiguous match to a single V gene segment were excluded from the earlier analysis of a few hundred of the donors. In an earlier analysis of more than 500 of the donors, a V segment was called functional when productive rearrangements were above 56.7%, and segregating when the standard deviation between donors exceeded 5%. A statistical classification framework was developed to diagnose cytomegalovirus status using the catalog of TCR beta chain sequences. In a later analysis, V and J genes were assigned by comparing TCR nucleotide sequences against IMGT/GENE-DB human TR gene sequences. Using the TCRdist pipeline, a later analysis assigned CDR3 sequences along with most-parsimonious VDJ recombination scenarios. In a later analysis, each TCR beta chain was defined by its CDR3 amino acid sequence together with its V-gene family, and reads lacking a unique V-gene family were excluded. To address suspected cross-contamination and a sequencing artifact, a later analysis removed under 600 highly shared, low-generation-probability nucleotide sequences. For each public chain, a later analysis derived a clonal expansion index from normalized ranks of inferred template counts within each repertoire. In a later analysis, generation probabilities were computed using a VDJ recombination model fitted to out-of-frame rearrangements, and the results were checked against IGoR. In a later analysis, hypergeometric tests were used to score TCR-TCR, TCR-HLA and TCR-CMV co-occurrence, with a repertoire-size bias correction applied to TCR pairs. In a later analysis, false discovery rates were estimated by permuting HLA or CMV assignments 20 times. In a later analysis, co-occurring TCRs were grouped using DBSCAN, and TCRdist sequence similarity was added for clustering within HLA-allele-positive subsets. Repertoires with fewer than 30,000 or more than 120,000 public chains, plus five repertoires with anomalous nucleotide sharing, were excluded from co-occurrence clustering. TCRdb provides this immuneACCESS table in a form limited to in-frame rearrangements. Some clones are lacking; in checked studies, under half of them reflect an unresolved V gene, and why the rest are absent is not known. Clone size and V and J calls were adopted from that table, with D and trimming inferred from the DNA. The sample table shows fewer than 250,000 clones, and roughly 87% are seen once. Clones ranked in the top ten supply around 1% of the sample.

Sequences SGHRS (CDR1) and YFSETQ (CDR2) are obtained from the germline V gene. The germline ends are 13 bases apart after V is trimmed by 2 bases and J by 2 bases. Inclusive of the bounding cysteine and phenylalanine, the CDR3 is 15 residues long. Of all the DNA, just the CDR3 is kept, 45 bases in frame from base 1. The paper as a whole reports these results and caveats: In a later genetic analysis, fewer N-insertions in productive TCRs were reported among donors in an Asian-associated ancestry cluster than the roughly 700-donor mean. The authors suggested that the approach could potentially be extended to other disease states and immunological phenotypes. The cohort was sequenced for TCR beta chains only, and without alpha or paired-chain data the features that could be detected were limited. A later analysis associated 15,000 or so TCR beta sequences with specific HLA alleles at a false discovery rate of 0.05. A later genetic analysis associated a missense DCLRE1C variant with V-gene and J-gene trimming of TCR beta chains, and an independent cohort replicated the association. Some IMGT-functional V segments, including TRBV6-2 and TRBV6-3, could not be distinguished by the 87-base-pair reads and were therefore excluded. A later analysis found that HLA-associated TCR beta chains were more clonally expanded and had lower generation probabilities than equally common non-associated chains. Immune exposure information for the cohort was limited to CMV serostatus. Because HLA typing was unavailable for some donors at each locus, only the typed subset was used in association tests. When HLA alleles, especially DR and DQ, strongly co-occurred, TCR associations were difficult to assign to individual alleles. Because counts were too low, some 16 rarely observed V segments, including chromosome 9 orphons, were excluded from the earlier analysis of 587 of the donors. The classifier was reported to diagnose cytomegalovirus status with high specificity and sensitivity in both the original cohort and the validation cohort. Across donors, most TCR sequences were observed very rarely, whereas some public TCRs were present in many individuals. A later analysis reported that several top co-occurrence clusters appeared linked to parvovirus B19, influenza, CMV and Epstein-Barr virus. Broadly in line with IMGT annotations, most TCR beta V segments showed up in productive rearrangements about 87% or about 30% of the time in an earlier analysis of around 600 of the donors. Presence/absence analyses assumed roughly uniform sequencing depth across donors, an assumption that may not hold. In a later analysis, TCR association rates were found to vary across HLA loci, with the most associated TCRs seen for DRB1 alleles and the fewest for HLA-C alleles. Three of the identified cytomegalovirus-associated TCR beta chains were confirmed in vitro to be specific for cytomegalovirus antigens. The study listed 150 to 200 TCR beta chains as associated with cytomegalovirus. The sequencing pipeline was judged likely to have produced a cluster of highly shared sequence variants as a technical artifact. Linkage disequilibrium might explain the correlated functional status among segregating V segments, but an unknown experimental factor could not be excluded. A later analysis found that most CMV-associated TCR beta chains appeared HLA-restricted, with HLA associations seemingly driven largely by CMV exposure. A further reported finding was that TCR beta sequences accurately predicted the HLA-A and HLA-B alleles for most subjects in the first cohort.

The rearrangement joined TRBV5-1 to TRBJ2-5; TRBD1 is a possible D gene, resting on 6 matching bases. The sequenced sample consisted of PBMCs. The clonotype comes from a boy aged 2 to 9 in good health and CMV-seronegative. The nucleotide sequence is given as TGCGCCAGCAGCTTAGGACAGCGCTATCAAGAGACCCAGTACTTC. Its product reads: CASSLGQRYQETQYF.